These T cell receptor beta chains were read from a single sample in a study of blood T cell repertoires in COVID-19. The assay was immunoSEQ multiplex PCR, and TCRdb's table has in-frame clones only and misses some. In the table there are about 170,000 clones, around 85% of which are singletons. The sample was peripheral blood. Every receptor here comes from a man at least 80 years old with COVID-19, enrolled during active disease. Both conserved end residues are part of each CDR3. The D gene is left open where the match is weak. Some rows mark clone size as missing; the rest say once, few, many or name a class of expanded clone.

j_call,clone_size,d_call,v_call,cdr3_aa,cdr3_nt
TRBJ1-6,NA,TRBD1,TRBV5-1,CASSRDRVNSPLHF,TGCGCCAGCAGCCGCGACAGGGTCAATTCACCCCTCCACTTT
TRBJ1-1,NA,NA,TRBV5-1,CASSHDVSGFEAFF,TGCGCCAGCAGCCATGATGTCTCTGGCTTCGAAGCTTTCTTT
TRBJ1-1,NA,NA,TRBV5-1,CASSLEWANTEAFF,TGCGCCAGCAGCTTGGAGTGGGCGAACACTGAAGCTTTCTTT
TRBJ1-2,once,NA,TRBV28,CASSFTANYGYTF,TGTGCCAGCAGTTTCACAGCTAACTATGGCTACACCTTC
TRBJ1-1,NA,TRBD1,TRBV6-6,CASSSGQEQKGFF,TGTGCCAGCAGTTCGGGACAGGAACAGAAGGGGTTCTTT
TRBJ2-1,NA,TRBD2,TRBV7-2,CASSLVAGGPGLGEQFF,TGTGCCAGCAGCTTAGTGGCGGGGGGGCCAGGATTAGGTGAGCAGTTCTTC
TRBJ2-5,NA,TRBD1,TRBV3-1/TRBV3-2,CASSPETGALETQYF,TGTGCCAGCAGCCCTGAGACAGGGGCCCTTGAGACCCAGTACTTC
TRBJ1-4,few,TRBD1,TRBV9,CASSAGQGANEKLFF,TGTGCCAGCAGCGCCGGACAGGGGGCTAATGAAAAACTGTTTTTT
TRBJ1-5,NA,NA,TRBV9,CASSVGAGPLNQPQHF,TGTGCCAGCAGCGTAGGGGCAGGGCCCCTCAATCAGCCCCAGCATTTT
TRBJ1-6,NA,TRBD1,TRBV18,CASSLTGTGELGSNSPLHF,TGTGCCAGCTCTCTTACCGGGACAGGGGAGCTCGGGAGTAATTCACCCCTCCACTTT
TRBJ2-3,NA,NA,TRBV3-1/TRBV3-2,CASSQVGHPTDTQYF,TGTGCCAGCAGCCAAGTCGGACACCCCACAGATACGCAGTATTTT
TRBJ1-2,NA,TRBD1,TRBV10-3,CAITPGGRGNYGYTF,TGTGCCATCACCCCCGGGGGCAGGGGGAACTATGGCTACACCTTC
TRBJ2-5,NA,TRBD1,TRBV27,CASSPWTGQETQYF,TGTGCCAGCAGTCCCTGGACAGGGCAAGAGACCCAGTACTTC
TRBJ2-1,NA,TRBD1,TRBV6-6,CASSRIVGQHNEQFF,TGTGCCAGCAGTCGTATCGTGGGACAGCACAATGAGCAGTTCTTC
TRBJ1-5,NA,NA,TRBV7-2,CASSSRGYSNQPQHF,TGTGCCAGCAGCTCCAGGGGCTATAGCAATCAGCCCCAGCATTTT
TRBJ2-4,few,TRBD1,TRBV6-5,CASSGTGLNIQYF,TGTGCCAGCAGCGGGACAGGGCTAAACATTCAGTACTTC
TRBJ1-1,NA,NA,TRBV7-3,CASSSQGPNTEAFF,TGTGCCAGCAGCAGTCAGGGGCCGAACACTGAAGCTTTCTTT
TRBJ2-7,NA,TRBD1,TRBV19,CASSRGTGSHSRTEQYF,TGTGCCAGTAGTAGAGGGACAGGGTCCCATAGCCGTACCGAGCAGTACTTC
TRBJ2-7,once,TRBD1,TRBV18,CASSPRQGADEQYF,TGTGCCAGCTCACCACGACAGGGGGCTGACGAGCAGTACTTC
TRBJ1-2,NA,NA,TRBV10-3,CAISEISGVQANYGYTF,TGTGCCATCAGTGAAATTTCGGGGGTGCAGGCTAACTATGGCTACACCTTC
TRBJ2-3,few,TRBD1,TRBV2,CASKPGQGNTQYF,TGTGCCAGCAAACCGGGACAGGGGAATACGCAGTATTTT
TRBJ1-4,NA,TRBD1,TRBV7-6,CASSRGTGAREKLFF,TGTGCCAGCAGCCGAGGGACAGGGGCTAGGGAAAAACTGTTTTTT
TRBJ1-6,NA,TRBD1,TRBV14,CASSADRGNSPLHF,TGTGCCAGCAGCGCCGACAGGGGGAATTCACCCCTCCACTTT
TRBJ2-1,NA,TRBD1,TRBV18,CASSPPGQYFGEQFF,TGTGCCAGCTCACCACCGGGACAGTACTTCGGTGAGCAGTTCTTC
TRBJ2-3,NA,NA,TRBV10-3,CAIKFMENTDTQYF,TGTGCCATCAAGTTCATGGAGAACACAGATACGCAGTATTTT
TRBJ1-2,NA,NA,TRBV7-2,CASSLLGSYGYTF,TGTGCCAGCAGCTTACTAGGGAGCTATGGCTACACCTTC
TRBJ2-5,NA,TRBD1,TRBV19,CASSIGTGTSQETQYF,TGTGCCAGTAGTATAGGGACAGGGACTTCACAAGAGACCCAGTACTTC
TRBJ2-5,NA,NA,TRBV6-1,CASSDGGEETQYF,TGTGCCAGCAGTGATGGAGGGGAAGAGACCCAGTACTTC
TRBJ1-2,NA,NA,TRBV24-1,CATSDSRQAPNYGYTF,TGTGCCACCAGTGATTCTCGACAGGCTCCTAACTATGGCTACACCTTC
TRBJ1-1,NA,NA,TRBV19,CASSTISGTEAFF,TGTGCCAGTAGTACCATTTCCGGGACAGAAGCTTTCTTT
TRBJ1-5,NA,TRBD1,TRBV6-5,CASSVGQGPDQPQHF,TGTGCCAGCAGCGTTGGACAGGGGCCCGATCAGCCCCAGCATTTT
TRBJ2-2,NA,TRBD2,TRBV19,CASSIFLAGGQNTGELFF,TGTGCCAGTAGTATATTCCTAGCGGGGGGCCAAAACACCGGGGAGCTGTTTTTT
TRBJ2-1,once,NA,TRBV2,CARHRASQDEQFF,TGTGCCAGACATAGAGCTAGCCAAGATGAGCAGTTCTTC
TRBJ2-7,NA,TRBD1,TRBV19,CASSIVGTGAYEQYF,TGTGCCAGTAGTATAGTTGGGACAGGGGCCTACGAGCAGTACTTC
TRBJ2-1,NA,TRBD2,TRBV11-2,CASSFLRGGVYEQFF,TGTGCCAGCAGCTTCCTGCGGGGGGGCGTCTATGAGCAGTTCTTC